This T cell receptor (beta chain) came from a study of beta chain features in type 1 diabetes. Purity (above 95%) was reached by all sorted populations. All of the isolated RNA was reverse transcribed, so expressed TCRB transcripts were sequenced. Sequencing was performed with immunoSEQ multiplex PCR; in TCRdb, only in-frame clones are kept and a portion is missing. The sample comprises hundreds of thousands of clones, 13% to 15% of which are singletons, and around 0.025% rests with the top ten. Comment on this clone: Antigen specificity is unknown.

Study results and caveats: The question left open here concerned HLA type influencing TCRB rearrangement. Moderately but significantly shorter TCRB CDR3s were found in Type 1 diabetes patients in all four CD4+ subsets. Within patients, naive, central memory and Treg TCRB repertoires seemed more similar than within healthy donors.

Trimming at V came to 6 bases and at J to 6 bases, leaving 5 bases not matched to a gene. The CDR3 runs 14 residues. Germline V CDR1 and CDR2: SGHVS, FQNEAQ. The receptor was isolated from a woman aged 40 to 50 in good health. The V gene is TRBV7-8, the J gene TRBJ1-5, with 10 positions matching TRBD1. Sequencing was carried out using naive CD4+ T cells from blood. This CDR3 reads CASSRDRGAQPQHF. CDR3 in DNA: TGTGCCAGCAGTCGGGACAGGGGAGCTCAGCCCCAGCATTTT. Together with reference TRBV7-8 and TRBJ1-5, the CDR3 gives the full variable domain: GAGVSQSPRYKVAKRGQDVALRCDPISGHVSLFWYQQALGQGPEFLTYFQNEAQLDKSGLPSDRFFAERPEGSVSTLKIQRTQQEDSAVYLCASSRDRGAQPQHFGDGTRLSIL.